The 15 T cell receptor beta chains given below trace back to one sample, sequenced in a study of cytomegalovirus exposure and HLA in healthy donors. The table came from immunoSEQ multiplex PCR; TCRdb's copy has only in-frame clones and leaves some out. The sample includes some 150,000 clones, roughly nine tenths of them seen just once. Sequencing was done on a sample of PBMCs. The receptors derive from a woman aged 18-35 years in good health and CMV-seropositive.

CDR3 nucleotide sequence: TGTGCCAGCAGTCCGGGACAGAGCAATCAGCCCCAGCATTTT. This codes for CASSPGQSNQPQHF. The chain couples TRBV28 to TRBJ1-5; 7 positions match TRBD1. This CDR3 comprises 14 residues. Germline V lookup: CDR1 MDHEN, CDR2 SYDVKM. The V segment lost 5 bases and the J segment 1 base; nucleotides outside the gene matches: 2.

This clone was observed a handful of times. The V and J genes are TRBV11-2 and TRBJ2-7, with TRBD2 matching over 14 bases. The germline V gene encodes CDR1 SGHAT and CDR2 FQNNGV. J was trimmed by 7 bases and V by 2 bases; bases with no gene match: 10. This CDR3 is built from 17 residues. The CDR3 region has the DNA TGTGCCAGCAGCTTAAGGGGACTAGCGGGAGCAGTAGGTGAGCAGTACTTC. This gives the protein CASSLRGLAGAVGEQYF.

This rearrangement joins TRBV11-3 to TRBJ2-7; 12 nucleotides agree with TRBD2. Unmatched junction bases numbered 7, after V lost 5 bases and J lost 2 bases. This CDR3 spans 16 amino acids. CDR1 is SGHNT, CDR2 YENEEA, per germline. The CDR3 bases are TGTGCCAGCAGCCCGGGGACTAGCGGGTATACCTACGAGCAGTACTTC. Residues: CASSPGTSGYTYEQYF.

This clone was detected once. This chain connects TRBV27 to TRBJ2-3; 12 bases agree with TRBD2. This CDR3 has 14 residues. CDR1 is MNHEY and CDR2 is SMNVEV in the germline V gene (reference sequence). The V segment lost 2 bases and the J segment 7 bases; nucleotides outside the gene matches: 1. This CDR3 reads CASSLTSGRNTQYF. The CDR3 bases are TGTGCCAGCAGTTTAACTAGCGGGAGGAATACGCAGTATTTT.

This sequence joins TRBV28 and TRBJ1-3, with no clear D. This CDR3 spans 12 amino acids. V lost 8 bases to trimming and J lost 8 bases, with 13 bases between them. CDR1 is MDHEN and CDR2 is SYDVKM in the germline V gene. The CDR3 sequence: CASGYLRDTIYF. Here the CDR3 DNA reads TGTGCCAGCGGGTATCTGAGGGACACCATATATTTT.

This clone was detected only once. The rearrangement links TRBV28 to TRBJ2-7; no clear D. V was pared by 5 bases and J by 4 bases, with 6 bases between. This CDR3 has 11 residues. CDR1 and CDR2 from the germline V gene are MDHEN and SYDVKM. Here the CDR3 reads CASSPLYEQYF. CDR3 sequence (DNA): TGTGCCAGCAGTCCCCTATACGAGCAGTACTTC.

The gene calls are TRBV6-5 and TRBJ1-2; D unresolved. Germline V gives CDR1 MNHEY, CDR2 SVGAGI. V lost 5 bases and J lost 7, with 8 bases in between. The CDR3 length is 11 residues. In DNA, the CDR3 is TGTGCCAGCAGTGAAGGGAGTGGCTACACCTTC. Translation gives CASSEGSGYTF.

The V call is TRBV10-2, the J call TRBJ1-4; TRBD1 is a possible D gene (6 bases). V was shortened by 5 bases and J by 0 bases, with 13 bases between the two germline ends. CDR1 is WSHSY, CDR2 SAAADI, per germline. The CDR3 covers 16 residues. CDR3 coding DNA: TGCGCCAGCAGTCGAACAGGGAGCGCAACTAATGAAAAACTGTTTTTT. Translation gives CASSRTGSATNEKLFF.

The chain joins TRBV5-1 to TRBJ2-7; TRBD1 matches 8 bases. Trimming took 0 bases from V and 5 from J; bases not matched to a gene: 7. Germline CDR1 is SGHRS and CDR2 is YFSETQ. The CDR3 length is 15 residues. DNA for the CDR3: TGCGCCAGCAGCTTGGAGGACAGGGCCTGGAACGAGCAGTACTTC. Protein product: CASSLEDRAWNEQYF.

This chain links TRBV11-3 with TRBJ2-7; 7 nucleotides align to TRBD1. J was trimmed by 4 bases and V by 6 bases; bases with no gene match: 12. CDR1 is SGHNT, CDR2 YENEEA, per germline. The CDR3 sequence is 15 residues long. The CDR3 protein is CASSFSGTEAYEQYF. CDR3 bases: TGTGCCAGCAGTTTTTCCGGGACAGAGGCTTACGAGCAGTACTTC.

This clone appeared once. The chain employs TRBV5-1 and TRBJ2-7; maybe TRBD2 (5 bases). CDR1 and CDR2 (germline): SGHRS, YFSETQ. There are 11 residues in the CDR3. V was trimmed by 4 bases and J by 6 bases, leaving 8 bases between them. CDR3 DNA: TGCGCCAGCAGCCCCGGGGTCGAGCAGTACTTC. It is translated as CASSPGVEQYF.

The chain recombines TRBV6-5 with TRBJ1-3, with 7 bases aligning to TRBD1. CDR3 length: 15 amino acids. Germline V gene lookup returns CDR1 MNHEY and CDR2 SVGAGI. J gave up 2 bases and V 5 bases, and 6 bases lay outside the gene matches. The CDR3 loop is CASSQDRDPGNTIYF. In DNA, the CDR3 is TGTGCCAGCAGTCAAGACAGGGACCCTGGAAACACCATATATTTT.

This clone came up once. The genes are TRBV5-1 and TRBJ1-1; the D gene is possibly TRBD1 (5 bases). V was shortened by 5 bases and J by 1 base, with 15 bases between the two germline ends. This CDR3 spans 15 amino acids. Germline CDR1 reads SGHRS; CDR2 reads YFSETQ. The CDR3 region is CASSPPGRANTEAFF. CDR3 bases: TGCGCCAGCAGTCCCCCAGGGAGGGCGAACACTGAAGCTTTCTTT. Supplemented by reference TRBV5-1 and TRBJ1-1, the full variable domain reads KAGVTQTPRYLIKTRGQQVTLSCSPISGHRSVSWYQQTPGQGLQFLFEYFSETQRNKGNFPGRFSGRQFSNSRSEMNVSTLELGDSALYLCASSPPGRANTEAFFGQGTRLTVV.

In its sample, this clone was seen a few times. Written as DNA, the CDR3 is TGTGCCAGCAGTACCTCTCCAGGGAACTATGGCTACACCTTC. Encoded protein: CASSTSPGNYGYTF. The chain joins TRBV28 to TRBJ1-2, with D possibly TRBD1 on 5 matching bases. V lost 5 bases, J lost 2 bases, and 12 bases lay in between. Germline-derived CDR1 and CDR2 are MDHEN and SYDVKM. CDR3 length equals 14 residues.

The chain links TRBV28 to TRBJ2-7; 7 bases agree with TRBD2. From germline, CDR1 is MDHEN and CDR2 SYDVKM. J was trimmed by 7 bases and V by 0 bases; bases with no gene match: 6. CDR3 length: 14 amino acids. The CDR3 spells CASSLWGGSREQYF. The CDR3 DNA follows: TGTGCCAGCAGTTTATGGGGCGGGAGTCGGGAGCAGTACTTC.